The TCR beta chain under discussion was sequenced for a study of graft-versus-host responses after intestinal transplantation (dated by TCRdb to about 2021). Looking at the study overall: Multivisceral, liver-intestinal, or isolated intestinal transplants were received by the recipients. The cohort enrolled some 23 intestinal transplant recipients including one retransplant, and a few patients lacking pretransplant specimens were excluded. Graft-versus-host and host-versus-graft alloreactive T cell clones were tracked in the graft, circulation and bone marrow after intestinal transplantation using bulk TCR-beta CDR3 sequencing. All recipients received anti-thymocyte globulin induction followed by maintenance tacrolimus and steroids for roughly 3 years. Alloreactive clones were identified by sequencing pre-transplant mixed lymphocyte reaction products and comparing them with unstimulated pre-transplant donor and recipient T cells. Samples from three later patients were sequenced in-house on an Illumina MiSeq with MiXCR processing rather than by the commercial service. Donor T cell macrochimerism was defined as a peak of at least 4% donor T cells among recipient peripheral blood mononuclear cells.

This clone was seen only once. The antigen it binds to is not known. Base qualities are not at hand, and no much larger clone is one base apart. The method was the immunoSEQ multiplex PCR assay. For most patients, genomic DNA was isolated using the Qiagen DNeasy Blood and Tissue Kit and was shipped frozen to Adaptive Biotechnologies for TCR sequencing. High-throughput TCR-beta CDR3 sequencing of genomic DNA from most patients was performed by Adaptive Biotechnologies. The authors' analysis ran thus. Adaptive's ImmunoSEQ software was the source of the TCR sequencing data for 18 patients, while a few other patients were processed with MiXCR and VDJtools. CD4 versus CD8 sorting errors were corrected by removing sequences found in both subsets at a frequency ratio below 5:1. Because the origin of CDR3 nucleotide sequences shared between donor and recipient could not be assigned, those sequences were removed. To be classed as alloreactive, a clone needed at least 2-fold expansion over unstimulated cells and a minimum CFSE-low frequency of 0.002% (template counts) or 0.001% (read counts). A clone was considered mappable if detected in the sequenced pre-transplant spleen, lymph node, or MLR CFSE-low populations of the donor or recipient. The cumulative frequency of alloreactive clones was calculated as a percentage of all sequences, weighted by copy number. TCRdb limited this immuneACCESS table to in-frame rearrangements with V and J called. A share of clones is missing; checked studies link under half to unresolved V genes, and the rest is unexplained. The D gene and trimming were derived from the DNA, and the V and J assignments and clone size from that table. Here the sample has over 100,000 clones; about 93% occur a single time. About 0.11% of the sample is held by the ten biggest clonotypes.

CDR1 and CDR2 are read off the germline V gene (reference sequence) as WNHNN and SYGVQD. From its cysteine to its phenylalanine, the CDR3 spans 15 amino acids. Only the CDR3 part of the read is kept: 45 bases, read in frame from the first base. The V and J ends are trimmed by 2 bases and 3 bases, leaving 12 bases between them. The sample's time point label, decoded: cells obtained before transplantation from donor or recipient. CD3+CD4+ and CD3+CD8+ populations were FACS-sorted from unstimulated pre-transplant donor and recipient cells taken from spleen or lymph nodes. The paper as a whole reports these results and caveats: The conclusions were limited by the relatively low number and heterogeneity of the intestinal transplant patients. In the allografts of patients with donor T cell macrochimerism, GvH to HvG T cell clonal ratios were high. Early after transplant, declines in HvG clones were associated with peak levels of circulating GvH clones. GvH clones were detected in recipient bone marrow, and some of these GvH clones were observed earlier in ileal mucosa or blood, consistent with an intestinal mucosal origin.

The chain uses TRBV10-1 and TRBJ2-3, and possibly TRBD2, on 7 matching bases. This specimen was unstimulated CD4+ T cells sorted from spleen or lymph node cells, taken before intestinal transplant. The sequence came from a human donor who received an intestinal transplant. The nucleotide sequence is TGCGCCAGCAGTGAGAGAGGGGGGGGGACAGATACGCAGTATTTT. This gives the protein CASSERGGGTDTQYF.